This T cell receptor beta chain appears in the sequencing data of a study of T cells in Graves' hyperthyroidism and ophthalmopathy. The overall study: Peripheral blood was drawn at first diagnosis, prior to all treatment. Findings and caveats of the study: Median prediction lead before ophthalmopathy onset was 6.5 months with the model.

RNA transcripts were the template for amplifying TCR beta CDR3 regions. In the first-round RT-PCR of the TCR CDR3, the HTBI primer set was used. TCRdb used MiXCR to reprocess the multiplex PCR reads, holding one entry per CDR3 protein. Here the sample spans about 250,000 distinct CDR3 sequences, roughly 22% being singletons. This clonotype was detected many times. Its antigen is not identified. The length of the CDR3 is 12 residues. Germline V gene data show CDR1 as KGHSH and CDR2 as LQKENI. V was trimmed by 0 bases and J by 8 bases, leaving 7 bases between them. This sequence joins TRBV18 and TRBJ1-2, with D possibly being TRBD1 (5 bases). Sequencing used blood. This TCR was sampled from a man in his thirties or forties with Graves' ophthalmopathy. This CDR3 reads CASSPPAGGYTF. The CDR3 DNA follows: TGTGCCAGCTCACCACCGGCAGGGGGCTACACCTTC.